This TCR beta chain was sequenced during a study of blood T cell repertoires in COVID-19. Overall study: Acute-phase and convalescent COVID-19 samples originated in the United States, Italy and Spain. T cells, B-cell-depleted T cells, or PBMCs supplied cDNA or gDNA.

Trimming removed 6 bases from V and 4 bases from J; junction bases left unmatched: 6. This CDR3 spans 15 amino acids. Germline V gene sequence: CDR1 MDHEN, CDR2 SYDVKM. Authors' processing steps: Using reference gene primer amplification, nucleated cell counts were estimated. Sequenced by immunoSEQ multiplex PCR; TCRdb stores in-frame clones only, minus some. The V and J calls and the clone size are those of that table, but D and trimming were determined from the DNA. The sample yields more than 250,000 clones, roughly 88% seen once. The clonotype originates from a woman in her fifties or sixties with acute or convalescent COVID-19. The sequencing input was peripheral blood. The chain has TRBV28 and TRBJ2-1, with 10 nucleotides matching TRBD2. CDR3 coding DNA: TGTGCCAGCAGCCTGAGCGGGAGGGATTACAATGAGCAGTTCTTC. As protein: CASSLSGRDYNEQFF.